Listed below are T cell receptor beta chains from one sample, sequenced in a study of technical replicates of blood from a handful of donors. Sequencing used immunoSEQ multiplex PCR; TCRdb keeps in-frame clones, though not all of them. The table has around 9,000 clones, roughly 91% seen once. Sequenced input: PBMCs. Receptor source: a human donor in good health. The CDR3 runs from the conserved cysteine through the conserved F or W. D genes are given only for firm matches. A row's size may be missing; if present it is once, few, many or a size class.

D gene: TRBD2; J gene: TRBJ2-1; V gene: TRBV5-1; clone size: once; CDR3 protein: CASSTPPGLAGGPEQFF
D gene: -; J gene: TRBJ2-1; V gene: TRBV11-3; clone size: -; CDR3 protein: CASSIGDSYYNEQFF
D gene: TRBD1; J gene: TRBJ2-2; V gene: TRBV11-3; clone size: -; CDR3 protein: CASSLTGANTGELFF
D gene: -; J gene: TRBJ2-3; V gene: TRBV11-2; clone size: once; CDR3 protein: CASSFGVGTDTQYF
D gene: -; J gene: TRBJ1-5; V gene: TRBV28; clone size: -; CDR3 protein: CASSLEADYQPQHF
D gene: -; J gene: TRBJ1-1; V gene: TRBV5-1; clone size: -; CDR3 protein: CASSYPGVGRTEAFF
D gene: TRBD2; J gene: TRBJ2-3; V gene: TRBV7-9; clone size: -; CDR3 protein: CASSSTSGTTDTQYF
D gene: -; J gene: TRBJ1-3; V gene: TRBV9; clone size: -; CDR3 protein: CASSEREAGNTIYF
D gene: -; J gene: TRBJ1-5; V gene: TRBV27; clone size: -; CDR3 protein: CASSSQGQINQPQHF
D gene: TRBD1; J gene: TRBJ1-5; V gene: TRBV2; clone size: -; CDR3 protein: CASSPRTGARTTIIYSNQPQHF
D gene: TRBD1; J gene: TRBJ1-5; V gene: TRBV10-3; clone size: -; CDR3 protein: CATQDRGYNQPQHF
D gene: TRBD1; J gene: TRBJ1-1; V gene: TRBV30; clone size: -; CDR3 protein: CAWSSTGSTEAFF
D gene: -; J gene: TRBJ2-1; V gene: TRBV6-1; clone size: -; CDR3 protein: CASSFQGNEQFF
D gene: -; J gene: TRBJ2-2; V gene: TRBV6-5; clone size: -; CDR3 protein: CASSYFQGTGELFF
D gene: TRBD1; J gene: TRBJ1-1; V gene: TRBV6-1; clone size: -; CDR3 protein: CASSLYQGDTEAFF
D gene: -; J gene: TRBJ1-2; V gene: TRBV12-5; clone size: -; CDR3 protein: CASAPGAAYGYTF
D gene: -; J gene: TRBJ2-5; V gene: TRBV6-5; clone size: -; CDR3 protein: CASSYSTLAGETQYF
D gene: -; J gene: TRBJ2-5; V gene: TRBV5-4; clone size: once; CDR3 protein: CASRVYGSGETQYF
D gene: -; J gene: TRBJ2-7; V gene: TRBV6-6; clone size: few; CDR3 protein: CASSYDEGGQQYF
D gene: TRBD1; J gene: TRBJ2-7; V gene: TRBV5-1; clone size: -; CDR3 protein: CASSLRTGGGYEQYF
D gene: TRBD2; J gene: TRBJ2-7; V gene: TRBV27; clone size: -; CDR3 protein: CASTPLAGAREQYF
D gene: TRBD2; J gene: TRBJ2-2; V gene: TRBV18; clone size: -; CDR3 protein: CASSLSSSGSPGELFF
D gene: -; J gene: TRBJ1-2; V gene: TRBV13; clone size: once; CDR3 protein: CASSLTGTNYGYTF
D gene: -; J gene: TRBJ1-5; V gene: TRBV11-1; clone size: -; CDR3 protein: CASRSKDHRADQPQHF
D gene: -; J gene: TRBJ1-1; V gene: TRBV30; clone size: -; CDR3 protein: CAWTSDSNTEAFF
D gene: -; J gene: TRBJ2-4; V gene: TRBV14; clone size: -; CDR3 protein: CASESTVKRGSTAKNIQYF
D gene: TRBD2; J gene: TRBJ2-1; V gene: TRBV27; clone size: -; CDR3 protein: CATNSYGTSGSDEQFF
D gene: TRBD1; J gene: TRBJ1-4; V gene: TRBV2; clone size: -; CDR3 protein: CASSELPGTGLLF
D gene: TRBD2; J gene: TRBJ2-7; V gene: TRBV5-1; clone size: few; CDR3 protein: CASSSGLAGAGEQYF
D gene: -; J gene: TRBJ2-1; V gene: TRBV20-1; clone size: -; CDR3 protein: CSSESYNEQFF
D gene: -; J gene: TRBJ1-2; V gene: TRBV29-1; clone size: -; CDR3 protein: CSAGREVGYGYTF
D gene: TRBD1; J gene: TRBJ1-2; V gene: TRBV9; clone size: once; CDR3 protein: CASSVALTGGGYTF